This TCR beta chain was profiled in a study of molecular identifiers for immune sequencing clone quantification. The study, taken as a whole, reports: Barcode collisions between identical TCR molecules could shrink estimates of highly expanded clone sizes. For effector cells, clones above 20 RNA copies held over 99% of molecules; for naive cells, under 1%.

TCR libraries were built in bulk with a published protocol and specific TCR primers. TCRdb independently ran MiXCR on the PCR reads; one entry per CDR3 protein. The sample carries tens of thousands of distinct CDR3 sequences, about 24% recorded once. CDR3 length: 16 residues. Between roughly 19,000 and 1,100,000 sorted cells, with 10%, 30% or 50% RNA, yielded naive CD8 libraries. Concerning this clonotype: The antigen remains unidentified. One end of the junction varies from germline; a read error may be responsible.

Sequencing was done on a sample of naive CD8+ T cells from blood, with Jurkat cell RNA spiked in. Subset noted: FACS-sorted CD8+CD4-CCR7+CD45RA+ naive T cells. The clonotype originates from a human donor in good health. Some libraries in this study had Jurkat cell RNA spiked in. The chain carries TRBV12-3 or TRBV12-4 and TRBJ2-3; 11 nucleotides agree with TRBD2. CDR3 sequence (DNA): TGTGCCAGCAGTTTTCTTGCTAGCGGGGGGTCGGATACGCAGTACTTT. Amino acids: CASSFLASGGSDTQYF.